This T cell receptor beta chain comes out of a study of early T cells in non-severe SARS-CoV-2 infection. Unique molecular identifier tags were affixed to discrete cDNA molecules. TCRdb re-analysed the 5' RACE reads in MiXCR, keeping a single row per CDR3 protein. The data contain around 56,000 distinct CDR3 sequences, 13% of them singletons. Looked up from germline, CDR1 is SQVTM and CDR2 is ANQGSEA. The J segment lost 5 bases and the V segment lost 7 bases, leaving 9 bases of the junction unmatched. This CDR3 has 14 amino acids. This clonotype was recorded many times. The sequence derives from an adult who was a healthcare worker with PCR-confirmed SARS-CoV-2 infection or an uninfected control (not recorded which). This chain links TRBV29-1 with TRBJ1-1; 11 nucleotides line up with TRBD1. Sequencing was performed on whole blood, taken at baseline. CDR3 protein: CSAFRGTGGTEAFF. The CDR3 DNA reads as TGCAGCGCCTTCAGAGGGACAGGGGGAACTGAAGCTTTCTTT. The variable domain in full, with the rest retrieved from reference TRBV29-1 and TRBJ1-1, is SAVISQKPSRDICQRGTSLTIQCQVDSQVTMMFWYRQQPGQSLTLIATANQGSEATYESGFVIDKFPISRPNLTFSTLTVSNMSPEDSSIYLCSAFRGTGGTEAFFGQGTRLTVV.